The text below deals with one T cell receptor (beta chain). This sample was included in a study of blood T cell repertoires in COVID-19. Study-wide background: COVID-19 samples from acute and convalescent phases originated in the United States, Italy and Spain. The analysed material was cDNA or gDNA that came from T cells, B-cell-depleted T cells, or PBMCs.

Germline loops: CDR1 SGHAT, CDR2 FQNNGV. The germline V and J ends were trimmed by 5 bases and 6 bases, with 13 bases remaining between them. This CDR3 is built from 13 residues. Original processing notes: It was from reference gene primer amplification that nucleated cell counts were estimated. The method was immunoSEQ multiplex PCR; TCRdb's version includes in-frame clones alone and lacks a portion of them. That table supplies the V and J calls and clone size; D and trimming were determined from the DNA. The table lists about 190,000 clones, around 86% of them singletons. The chain links TRBV11-2 to TRBJ1-2; the D is unclear. The sequenced material came from peripheral blood. The clonotype comes from a man in his forties with active or convalescent COVID-19. The CDR3 region is CASSPGVQHGYTF. CDR3 DNA: TGTGCCAGCAGCCCAGGCGTACAGCATGGCTACACCTTC.